This T cell receptor (beta chain) was obtained from a study of monozygotic twins with inflammatory bowel disease. Study-wide results and limits: IBD patients had lower TCRbeta diversity (inverse Simpson) than healthy co-twins.

Worth noting for this clonotype: Its antigen is not identified.

The template switching step added UMIs that contained a 6-nucleotide sample barcode. From the 5' RACE reads, TCRdb lists one entry per CDR3 protein and no DNA. The repertoire table contains roughly 200,000 distinct CDR3 sequences. The CDR3 totals 15 residues. Germline CDR1 reads DFQATT; CDR2 reads SNEGSKA (reference sequence). This receptor was obtained from a human donor with ulcerative colitis or Crohn's disease, or a healthy co-twin of an affected twin (not recorded which). The chain employs TRBV20-1 and TRBJ1-4; TCRdb designates TRBD1, a call that cannot be tested without DNA. Material for sequencing was blood. The CDR3 protein is CSARDLTGGYEKLFF.